This passage covers 32 T cell receptor beta chains from one sample sequenced in a study of blood T cell repertoires in COVID-19. Profiled with immunoSEQ multiplex PCR; TCRdb holds only in-frame clones, not every one. Of 250,000 to 300,000 clones in the sample, less than 85% were seen once. Sequencing input: peripheral blood. These TCRs come from a man in his fifties or sixties who had recovered from COVID-19.

This clone was detected only a few times. The genes are TRBV23-1 and TRBJ1-5, with D unresolved. TRBV23-1 counts as an open reading frame of uncertain function. The CDR3 is 13 amino acids. V was cut by 8 bases and J by 7 bases, with 15 bases left in between. The CDR3 region has the DNA TGCGCCAGCGATTTTGAGGTTAGCCAGCCCCAGCATTTT. Encoded protein: CASDFEVSQPQHF.

The rearrangement joins TRBV5-5 to TRBJ2-1; a possible D gene is TRBD2 (6 bases). There are 16 residues in the CDR3. CDR1 is SGHKS and CDR2 is YYEKEE in the germline V gene (reference sequence). The germline V and J ends were trimmed by 0 bases and 0 bases, with 10 bases remaining between them. The CDR3 here is CASSLAGVSSYNEQFF. Written as DNA, the CDR3 is TGTGCCAGCAGCTTGGCGGGGGTCTCCTCCTACAATGAGCAGTTCTTC.

Turning to this clone: Other DNA sequences of this sample code for an identical CDR3. This chain joins TRBV28 and TRBJ1-5; unclear D gene. CDR1 and CDR2 (germline): MDHEN, SYDVKM. V lost 3 bases and J 6 bases, leaving 12 bases between the germline ends. The CDR3 is made up of 14 amino acids. The CDR3 region has the DNA TGTGCCAGCAGTTTGGTCGCGGCCGGTCAGCCCCAGCATTTT. The encoded protein is CASSLVAAGQPQHF. Together with reference TRBV28 and TRBJ1-5, the CDR3 gives the full variable domain: DVKVTQSSRYLVKRTGEKVFLECVQDMDHENMFWYRQDPGLGLRLIYFSYDVKMKEKGDIPEGYSVSREKKERFSLILESASTNQTSMYLCASSLVAAGQPQHFGDGTRLSIL.

This clone was observed a handful of times. This sequence joins TRBV19 and TRBJ2-1; 7 bases agree with TRBD1. V lost 5 bases, J lost 6 bases, and 13 bases stayed unmatched. CDR3 length: 16 amino acids. Germline V gene data show CDR1 as LNHDA and CDR2 as SQIVND (reference sequence). The CDR3 loop reads CASSVGDRVVSNEQFF. CDR3 sequence (DNA): TGTGCCAGTAGTGTGGGAGACAGGGTAGTTAGCAATGAGCAGTTCTTC.

This clone was seen more than once but under ten times. This chain links TRBV7-2 with TRBJ1-2, with 7 nucleotides matching TRBD1. V trimming: 5 bases; J trimming: 3 bases; junction bases outside the gene matches: 6. Germline V gene lookup returns CDR1 SGHTA and CDR2 FQGNSA. CDR3 length: 14 amino acids. CDR3 sequence reads: CASSQRTGDYGYTF. The CDR3 nucleotides are TGTGCCAGCAGCCAAAGGACAGGAGACTATGGCTACACCTTC.

V and J are TRBV19 and TRBJ2-2, with a tentative D call TRBD2 (5 bases). This CDR3 region has 15 residues. Germline lookup yields CDR1 LNHDA and CDR2 SQIVND (reference sequence). V lost 6 bases to trimming and J lost 1 base, with 12 bases between them. CDR3 DNA: TGTGCCAGTAGGGAGAAGCGGAGGAACACCGGGGAGCTGTTTTTT. Amino acids: CASREKRRNTGELFF.

The chain has TRBV5-6 and TRBJ2-1, with 7 bases fitting TRBD2. CDR1 and CDR2 from the germline V gene are SGHDT and YYEEEE. The V segment lost 0 bases and the J segment 5 bases; nucleotides outside the gene matches: 5. The CDR3 totals 15 residues. The CDR3 protein is CASSLVGGSHNEQFF. The CDR3 bases are TGTGCCAGCAGCTTGGTCGGGGGGTCCCACAATGAGCAGTTCTTC.

The CDR3 protein is CSVMGGREYYEQYF. The CDR3 nucleotides read TGCAGCGTCATGGGGGGTCGGGAGTACTACGAGCAGTACTTC. The rearrangement uses TRBV29-1 and TRBJ2-7; weak D call: TRBD2 (6 bases). CDR3 length equals 14 residues. Germline-derived CDR1 and CDR2 are SQVTM and ANQGSEA. Trimming removed 6 bases from V and 3 bases from J, with 18 bases in between.

The CDR3, as DNA: TGTGCCAGCAGCTCTAACCGGGACATCGGAGGCTACACCTTC. This sequence encodes CASSSNRDIGGYTF. The chain couples TRBV7-3 to TRBJ1-2, with D tentatively TRBD1 (6 bases). Germline V lookup: CDR1 SGHTA, CDR2 FQGTGA. Trimming pared 4 bases from V and 8 bases from J, leaving 17 bases between. There are 14 residues in the CDR3.

This clone occurred once. The chain carries TRBV10-2 and TRBJ1-1; D is ambiguous. The CDR3 is 14 residues long. V dropped 4 bases and J dropped 2 bases, with 11 bases sitting between them. The germline V gene has CDR1 WSHSY and CDR2 SAAADI. CDR3 bases: TGCGCCAGCAGTGCCTCACGAACAAACACTGAAGCTTTCTTT. Amino acid sequence: CASSASRTNTEAFF.

This chain uses TRBV3-1 (or the pseudogene TRBV3-2) with TRBJ1-1; D not resolved. The CDR3 spans 11 residues. Germline V lookup: CDR1 LGHDT, CDR2 YNNKEL (reference sequence). V was cut by 5 bases and J by 7 bases, with 8 bases left in between. The CDR3: CASSSFGEAFF. The CDR3 region has the DNA TGTGCCAGCAGCTCTTTCGGTGAAGCTTTCTTT.

This chain links TRBV7-6 with TRBJ2-3; TRBD2 agrees at 14 bases. Trimming removed 4 bases from V and 2 bases from J; junction bases left unmatched: 5. CDR3 length: 17 amino acids. The germline V gene encodes CDR1 SGHVS and CDR2 FNYEAQ. The CDR3 region is CASSSGLAGDPTDTQYF. In DNA, the CDR3 is TGTGCCAGCAGCTCGGGACTAGCGGGAGATCCCACAGATACGCAGTATTTT.

This clone appeared a few times. The chain employs TRBV18 and TRBJ2-2; 7 bases align to TRBD2. The CDR3 loop spans 15 amino acids. Germline values: CDR1 KGHSH, CDR2 LQKENI. The trim removed 0 bases at V and 2 bases at J, leaving 0 bases unmatched. The DNA of the CDR3 is TGTGCCAGCTCACCACCGGGACTAAACACCGGGGAGCTGTTTTTT. Translation: CASSPPGLNTGELFF.

Regarding this clone: This sample includes further DNA sequences coding for the same CDR3. The gene calls are TRBV6-2 or TRBV6-3 and TRBJ2-7; D unclear. Looked up from germline, CDR1 is MNHEY and CDR2 is SVGEGT. The CDR3 sequence is 11 residues long. The V end lost 5 bases, the J end lost 3 bases, and 5 bases lay between the germline ends. DNA for the CDR3: TGTGCCAGCAGTCCACTCTACGAGCAGTACTTC. This codes for CASSPLYEQYF.

This clone appeared a few times. The V gene is TRBV5-1, the J gene TRBJ1-4, with D maybe TRBD1 (5 bases). Trimming cost V 0 bases and J 8 bases, with 14 bases left between them. The CDR3 length is 15 residues. The germline gives CDR1 SGHRS, CDR2 YFSETQ. In DNA, the CDR3 is TGCGCCAGCAGCTTGGGGGTGACAGTTAAAGAAAAACTGTTTTTT. This translates into CASSLGVTVKEKLFF. Drawing the rest from reference TRBV5-1 and TRBJ1-4, the complete variable domain is KAGVTQTPRYLIKTRGQQVTLSCSPISGHRSVSWYQQTPGQGLQFLFEYFSETQRNKGNFPGRFSGRQFSNSRSEMNVSTLELGDSALYLCASSLGVTVKEKLFFGSGTQLSVL.

V usage is TRBV7-2 and J usage is TRBJ2-1, with 10 bases lining up with TRBD2. CDR1 and CDR2 (germline): SGHTA, FQGNSA. This CDR3 is built from 13 residues. Losses at the gene ends were 5 bases for V and 12 bases for J; bases not matched to a gene: 7. In nucleotides, the CDR3 is TGTGCCAGCAGCGACAGTAGCGGGGGGCGGCAGTTCTTC. Translating it yields CASSDSSGGRQFF.

The V gene is TRBV29-1, the J gene TRBJ2-1, with 9 bases fitting TRBD2. The J segment lost 4 bases and the V segment lost 0 bases, leaving 10 bases of the junction unmatched. Germline CDR1 reads SQVTM; CDR2 reads ANQGSEA. The CDR3 sequence is 17 residues long. The CDR3 sequence is CSVEDGGGATNYNEQFF. DNA of the CDR3: TGCAGCGTTGAAGATGGCGGGGGGGCGACTAATTACAATGAGCAGTTCTTC.

A note on this clone: Compared with germline, one end of the junction differs, possibly owing to a read error. The rearrangement joins TRBV7-3 to TRBJ2-5, with D perhaps TRBD2 (6 bases). The CDR3 is made up of 16 amino acids. CDR1 and CDR2 from the germline V gene are SGHTA and FQGTGA. The CDR3: CASSLTPLGGTETQYF. The DNA for the CDR3 is TGTGCCAGCAGCCTAACCCCGTTGGGCGGGACAGAGACCCAGTACTTC.

This chain links TRBV2 with TRBJ1-6; D might be TRBD1 (5 bases). V lost 5 bases to trimming and J lost 5 bases, with 10 bases between them. The CDR3 contains 14 residues. Germline V gene data show CDR1 as SNHLY and CDR2 as FYNNEI. The CDR3 region is CASSFGRDNSPLHF. The CDR3 DNA follows: TGTGCCAGCAGTTTCGGCAGGGATAATTCACCCCTCCACTTT.

The genes are TRBV10-2 and TRBJ2-7, with D hard to call. The CDR3 spans 11 residues. CDR1 and CDR2 (germline): WSHSY, SAAADI. V lost 6 bases, J lost 1 base, and 4 bases lay in between. The CDR3 is CASSPSYEQYF. The CDR3 nucleotides are TGCGCCAGCAGCCCGTCCTACGAGCAGTACTTC.

This clone was seen more than once but under ten times. J is TRBJ1-6 and V is TRBV18; D perhaps matches TRBD1 (5 bases). This CDR3 contains 15 residues. Germline V CDR1 and CDR2: KGHSH, LQKENI. Trimming stripped 3 bases from V and 9 bases from J, with 15 bases between. The CDR3 loop is CASSPAREGRSPLHF. CDR3 nucleotide sequence: TGTGCCAGCTCACCGGCAAGGGAGGGACGTTCACCCCTCCACTTT.

The genes are TRBV6-5 and TRBJ1-5; a possible D gene is TRBD1 (6 bases). The CDR3 sequence is 15 residues long. Trimming took off 6 bases at V and 0 bases at J, with 12 bases between the two ends. Germline V gene lookup returns CDR1 MNHEY and CDR2 SVGAGI. The CDR3 nucleotides read TGTGCCAGCAGAGATACAGGGTATAGCAATCAGCCCCAGCATTTT. Its translation is CASRDTGYSNQPQHF.

This chain connects TRBV7-3 to TRBJ2-7; weak D call: TRBD1 (6 bases). Germline-derived CDR1 and CDR2 are SGHTA and FQGTGA. The CDR3 loop spans 13 amino acids. Trimming left V 5 bases short and J 6 bases short, with 14 bases between. CDR3 nucleotide sequence: TGTGCCAGCAGCCCCCGGGACAAGCTCGAGCAGTACTTC. Amino acids: CASSPRDKLEQYF.

The genes are TRBV5-1 and TRBJ2-7; a possible D gene is TRBD1 (6 bases). Per germline, CDR1 SGHRS and CDR2 YFSETQ. The CDR3 totals 15 residues. The V end lost 4 bases, the J end lost 0 bases, and 14 bases lay between the germline ends. For the CDR3, the DNA is TGCGCCAGCAGCCCAGGGGCTATCATCTCCTACGAGCAGTACTTC. This codes for CASSPGAIISYEQYF.

The chain employs TRBV28 and TRBJ1-2; 7 bases are a match to TRBD1. V dropped 5 bases and J dropped 3; count of bases not matched to a gene: 3. The CDR3 has 13 residues. Germline values: CDR1 MDHEN, CDR2 SYDVKM. CDR3 in DNA: TGTGCCAGCAGTGAGGGACAGTACTATGGCTACACCTTC. It codes for CASSEGQYYGYTF.

This clone has only a few counts. V is TRBV27 and J is TRBJ2-2; D is uncertain. V lost 5 bases to trimming and J lost 5 bases, with 3 bases between them. The CDR3 consists of 11 residues. Germline V gene sequence: CDR1 MNHEY, CDR2 SMNVEV (reference sequence). The DNA of the CDR3 is TGTGCCAGCAGTGAGACCGGGGAGCTGTTTTTT. Amino acids: CASSETGELFF.

The rearrangement joins TRBV5-1 to TRBJ2-1; 11 positions match TRBD1. Trimming took 1 base from V and 1 from J; bases not matched to a gene: 1. This CDR3 comprises 16 residues. Germline V CDR1 and CDR2: SGHRS, YFSETQ. The CDR3 DNA follows: TGCGCCAGCAGCTTGAGGGACAGGGGGTCCTACAATGAGCAGTTCTTC. Residues: CASSLRDRGSYNEQFF.

The V gene is TRBV25-1, the J gene TRBJ2-1; tentatively, D is TRBD2 (7 bases). Between the trimmed V and J ends, which lost 6 bases and 6 bases, there was a span of 18 bases. This CDR3 is 15 amino acids long. Germline CDR1 MGHDK, CDR2 SYGVNS. In nucleotides, the CDR3 is TGTGCCAGCAGCCCAAAGGGGGGGGCGGTCAATGAGCAGTTCTTC. Amino acids: CASSPKGGAVNEQFF.

The rearrangement links TRBV6-5 to TRBJ2-1; 8 bases map to TRBD2. Germline values: CDR1 MNHEY, CDR2 SVGAGI. The CDR3 runs 15 residues. V lost 7 bases, J lost 8 bases, and 13 bases stayed unmatched. CDR3 sequence reads: CASKRMGLVVDEQFF. Here the CDR3 DNA reads TGTGCCAGCAAAAGAATGGGACTAGTCGTGGATGAGCAGTTCTTC.

This chain uses TRBV19 with TRBJ2-3, with unresolved D. V dropped 4 bases and J dropped 3 bases, with 8 bases sitting between them. This CDR3 has 13 residues. Germline CDR1 and CDR2: LNHDA and SQIVND (reference sequence). CDR3 region: CASSRTETDTQYF. The CDR3 DNA reads TGTGCCAGTAGTAGAACAGAGACAGATACGCAGTATTTT.

The chain recombines TRBV5-1 with TRBJ2-3; the match to TRBD1 covers 7 bases. Germline CDR1 and CDR2: SGHRS and YFSETQ. The CDR3 length is 14 residues. J lost 4 bases, V lost 0 bases, and 2 bases had no gene match. The CDR3 here is CASSLVTGADTQYF. In DNA, the CDR3 is TGCGCCAGCAGCTTGGTTACAGGGGCAGATACGCAGTATTTT.

This chain joins TRBV28 and TRBJ1-2, with 8 bases aligning to TRBD1. Germline CDR1 and CDR2: MDHEN and SYDVKM. J was trimmed by 7 bases and V by 8 bases; bases with no gene match: 9. The CDR3 extends over 13 amino acids. The chain's CDR3 is CASETQGAVGYTF. As DNA, the CDR3 is TGTGCCAGCGAAACTCAGGGGGCTGTTGGCTACACCTTC.